This T cell receptor (beta chain) was sequenced for a study of shared clonotypes between healthy human individuals. The wider study: The plates for each donor numbered three CD4 naive, three CD4 memory, two CD8 naive and one CD8 memory.

The sorted-subset replicate PCRs were given around 0.2 ug DNA, which is 30,000 to 35,000 T cell genomes. The method was immunoSEQ multiplex PCR; TCRdb's version includes in-frame clones alone and lacks a portion of them. The data hold 550,000 to 800,000 clones, with 90% observed a single time. This TCR was recovered from a man between 18 and 29 years old in good health. Some clones in this sample may be carry-over from other donors' samples. Sequenced material: memory CD8+ T cells from PBMCs. Described subset: CD45RO+ cells pooled with CCR7-negative TemRA cells.

The CDR3 DNA follows: TGCGCCAGCAGCTTCCCCCCGGACAAGCAGTACTTC. Translating it yields CASSFPPDKQYF. The chain joins TRBV5-1 to TRBJ2-7; D perhaps matches TRBD1 (5 bases). CDR1 and CDR2 (germline): SGHRS, YFSETQ. V shed 2 bases and J shed 8 bases, with 11 bases lying between them. The CDR3 contains 12 residues.